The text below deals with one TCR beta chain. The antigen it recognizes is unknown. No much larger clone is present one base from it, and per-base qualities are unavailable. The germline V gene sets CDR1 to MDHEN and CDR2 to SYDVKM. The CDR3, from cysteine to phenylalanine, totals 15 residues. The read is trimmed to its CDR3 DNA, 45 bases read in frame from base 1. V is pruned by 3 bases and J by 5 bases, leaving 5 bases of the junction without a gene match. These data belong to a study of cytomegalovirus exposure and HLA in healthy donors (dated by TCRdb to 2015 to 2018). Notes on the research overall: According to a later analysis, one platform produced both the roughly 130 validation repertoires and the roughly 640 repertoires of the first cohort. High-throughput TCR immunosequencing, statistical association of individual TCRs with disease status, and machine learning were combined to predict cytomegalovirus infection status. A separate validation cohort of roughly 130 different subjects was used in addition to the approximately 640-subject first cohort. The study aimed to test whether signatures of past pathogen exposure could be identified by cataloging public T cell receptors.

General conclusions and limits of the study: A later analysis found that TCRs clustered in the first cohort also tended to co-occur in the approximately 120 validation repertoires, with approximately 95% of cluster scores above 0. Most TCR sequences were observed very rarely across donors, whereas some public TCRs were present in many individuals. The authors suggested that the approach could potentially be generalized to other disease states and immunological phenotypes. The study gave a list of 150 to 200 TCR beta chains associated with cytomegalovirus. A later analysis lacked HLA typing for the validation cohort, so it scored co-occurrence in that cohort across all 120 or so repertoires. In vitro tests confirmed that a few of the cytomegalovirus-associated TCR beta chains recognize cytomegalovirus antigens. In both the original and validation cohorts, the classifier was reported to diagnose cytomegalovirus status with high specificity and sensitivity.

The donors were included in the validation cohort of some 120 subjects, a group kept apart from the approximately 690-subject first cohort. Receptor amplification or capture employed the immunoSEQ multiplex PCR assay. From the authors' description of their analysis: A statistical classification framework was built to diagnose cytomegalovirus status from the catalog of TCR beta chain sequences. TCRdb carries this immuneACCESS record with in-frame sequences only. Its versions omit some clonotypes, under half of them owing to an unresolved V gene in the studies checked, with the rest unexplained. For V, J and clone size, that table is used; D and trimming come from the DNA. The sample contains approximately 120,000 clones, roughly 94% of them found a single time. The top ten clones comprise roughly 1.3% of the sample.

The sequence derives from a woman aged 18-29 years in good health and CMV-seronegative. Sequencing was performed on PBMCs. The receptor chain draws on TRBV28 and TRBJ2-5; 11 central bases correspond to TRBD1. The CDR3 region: CASSLGQGGRETQYF. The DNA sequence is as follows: TGTGCCAGCAGTTTGGGACAGGGGGGACGGGAGACCCAGTACTTC.